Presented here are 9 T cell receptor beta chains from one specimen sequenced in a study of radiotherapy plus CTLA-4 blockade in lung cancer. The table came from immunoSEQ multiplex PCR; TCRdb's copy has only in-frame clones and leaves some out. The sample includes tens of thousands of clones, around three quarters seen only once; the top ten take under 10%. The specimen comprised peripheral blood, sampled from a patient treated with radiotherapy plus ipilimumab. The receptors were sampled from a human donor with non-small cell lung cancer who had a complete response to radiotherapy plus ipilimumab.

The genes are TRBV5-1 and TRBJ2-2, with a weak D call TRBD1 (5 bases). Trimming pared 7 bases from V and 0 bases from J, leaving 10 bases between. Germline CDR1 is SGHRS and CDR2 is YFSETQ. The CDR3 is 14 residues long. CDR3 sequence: CASSEGANTGELFF. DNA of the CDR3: TGCGCCAGCTCGGAAGGGGCGAACACCGGGGAGCTGTTTTTT.

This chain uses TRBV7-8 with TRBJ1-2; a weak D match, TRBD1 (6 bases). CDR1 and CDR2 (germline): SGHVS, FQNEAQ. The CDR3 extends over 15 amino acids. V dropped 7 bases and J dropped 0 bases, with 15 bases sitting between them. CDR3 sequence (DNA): TGTGCCAGCACTAACGGGGGGGCCACTAACTATGGCTACACCTTC. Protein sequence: CASTNGGATNYGYTF.

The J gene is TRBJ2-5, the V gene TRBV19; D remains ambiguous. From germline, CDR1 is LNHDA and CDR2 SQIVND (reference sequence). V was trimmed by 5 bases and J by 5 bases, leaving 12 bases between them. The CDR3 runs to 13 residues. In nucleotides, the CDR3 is TGTGCCAGTAGTGGGCCCCCTGGGGAGACCCAGTACTTC. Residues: CASSGPPGETQYF.

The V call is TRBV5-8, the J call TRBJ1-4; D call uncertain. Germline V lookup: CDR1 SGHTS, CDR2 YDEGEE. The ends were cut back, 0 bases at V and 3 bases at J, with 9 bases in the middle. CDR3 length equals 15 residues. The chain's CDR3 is CASSLVLSPNEKLFF. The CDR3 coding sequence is TGTGCCAGCAGCTTGGTGTTGTCCCCTAATGAAAAACTGTTTTTT.

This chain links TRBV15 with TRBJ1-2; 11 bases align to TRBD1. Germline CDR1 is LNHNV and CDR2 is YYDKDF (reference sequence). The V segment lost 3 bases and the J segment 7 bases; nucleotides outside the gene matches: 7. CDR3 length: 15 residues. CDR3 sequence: CATSSKDRGLRGYTF. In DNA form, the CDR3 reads TGTGCCACCAGCAGCAAGGACAGGGGGCTTCGTGGCTACACCTTC.

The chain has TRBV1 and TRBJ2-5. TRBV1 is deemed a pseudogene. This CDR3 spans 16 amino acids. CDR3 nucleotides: TGCACCAGCAGCCAAGATACAAGGGACCGACGCAAGACCCAGTACTTC. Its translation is CTSSQDTRDRRKTQYF.

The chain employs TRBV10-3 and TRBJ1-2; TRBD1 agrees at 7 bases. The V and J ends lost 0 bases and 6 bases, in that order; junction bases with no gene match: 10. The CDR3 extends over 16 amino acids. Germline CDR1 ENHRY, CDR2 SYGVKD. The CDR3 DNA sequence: TGTGCCATCAGTGAGTCCGCGAGACAGGGAGTCGATGGCTACACCTTC. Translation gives CAISESARQGVDGYTF.

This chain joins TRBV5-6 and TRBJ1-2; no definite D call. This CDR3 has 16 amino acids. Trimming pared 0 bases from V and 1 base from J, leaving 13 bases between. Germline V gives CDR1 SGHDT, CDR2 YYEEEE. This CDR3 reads CASSLEVRGNNYGYTF. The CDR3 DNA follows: TGTGCCAGCAGCTTGGAGGTCCGAGGGAATAACTATGGCTACACCTTC.

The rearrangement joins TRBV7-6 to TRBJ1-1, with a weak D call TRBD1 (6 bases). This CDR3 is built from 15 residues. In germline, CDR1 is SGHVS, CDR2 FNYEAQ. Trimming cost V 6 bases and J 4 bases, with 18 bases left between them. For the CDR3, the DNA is TGTGCCAGCAGTCTTTTAGCCACAGGGTTCACTGAAGCTTTCTTT. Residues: CASSLLATGFTEAFF. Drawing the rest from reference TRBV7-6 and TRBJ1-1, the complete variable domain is GAGVSQSPRYKVTKRGQDVALRCDPISGHVSLYWYRQALGQGPEFLTYFNYEAQQDKSGLPNDRFSAERPEGSISTLTIQRTEQRDSAMYRCASSLLATGFTEAFFGQGTRLTVV.